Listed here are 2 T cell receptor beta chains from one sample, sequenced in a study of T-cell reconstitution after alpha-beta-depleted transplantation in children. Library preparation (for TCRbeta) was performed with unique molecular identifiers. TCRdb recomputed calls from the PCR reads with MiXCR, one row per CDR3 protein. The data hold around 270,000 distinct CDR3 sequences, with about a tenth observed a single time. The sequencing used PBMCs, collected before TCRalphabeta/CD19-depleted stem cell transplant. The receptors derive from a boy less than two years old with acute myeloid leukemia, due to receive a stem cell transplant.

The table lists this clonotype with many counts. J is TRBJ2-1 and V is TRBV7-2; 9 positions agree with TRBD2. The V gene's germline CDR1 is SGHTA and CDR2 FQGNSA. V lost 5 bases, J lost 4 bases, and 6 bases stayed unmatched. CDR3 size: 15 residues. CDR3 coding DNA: TGTGCCAGCAGCCCAAGGACTAGCGAGTACAATGAGCAGTTCTTC. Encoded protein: CASSPRTSEYNEQFF.

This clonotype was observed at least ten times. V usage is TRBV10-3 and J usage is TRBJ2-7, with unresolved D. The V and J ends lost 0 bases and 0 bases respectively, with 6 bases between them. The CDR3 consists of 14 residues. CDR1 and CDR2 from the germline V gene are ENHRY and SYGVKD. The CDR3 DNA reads TGTGCCATCAGTGAGTCGGCGCTCTCCTACGAGCAGTACTTC. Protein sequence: CAISESALSYEQYF.